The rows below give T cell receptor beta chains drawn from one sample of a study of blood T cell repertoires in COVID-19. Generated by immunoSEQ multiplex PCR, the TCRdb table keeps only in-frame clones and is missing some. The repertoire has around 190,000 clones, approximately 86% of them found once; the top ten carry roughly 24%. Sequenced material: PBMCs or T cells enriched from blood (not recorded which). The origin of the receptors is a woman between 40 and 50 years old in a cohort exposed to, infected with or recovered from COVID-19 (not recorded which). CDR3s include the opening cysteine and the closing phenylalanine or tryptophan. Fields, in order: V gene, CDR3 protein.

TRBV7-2,CASSVRERVYNEQFF
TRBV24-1,CATSANSGAGNTIYF
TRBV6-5,CASSHPGGAEAFF
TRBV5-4,CASSSRGDRVIHEQYF
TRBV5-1,CASSGTSGGYEQYF
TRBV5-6,CASNSGGRRGETQYF
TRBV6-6,CASSYSRSRNEQFF
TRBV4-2,CASSQAGGHNEQFF
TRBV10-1,CASRSRGNTEAFF
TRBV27,CASSLSRGGGYGYTF
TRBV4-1,CASSLIGPTEAKYF
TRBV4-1,CASSRIQGTNEKLFF
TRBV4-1,CASSQELAGYNEQFF
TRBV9,CASSGQENPEKLFF
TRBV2,CASSALQGSHGELFF
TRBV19,CASSIRGAGGEQYF
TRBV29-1,CSVVTSGNTIYF
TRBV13,CASSLTATSNQPQHF
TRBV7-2,CASSLHIVREISGQETQYF
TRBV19,CASSIYVQGNQPQHF
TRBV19,CASSIQGRYEQYF
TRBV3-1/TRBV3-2,CASSQPGQGSGYTF
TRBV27,CASSFRTSGTGELFF
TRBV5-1,CASSLVTSGAYNEQFF
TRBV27,CASSLWTVADTQYF
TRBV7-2,CASGTGRAYEQYF
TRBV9,CASSPDRGRIAGNTIYF
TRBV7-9,CASSHLSGDEPYEQYF
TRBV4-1,CASSQEFNRVRVWRSPLHF
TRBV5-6,CASSLDAGWDTEAFF
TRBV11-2,CASSLIAGGGSGNTIYF
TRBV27,CASLGQGSSYEQYF
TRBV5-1,CASSLSPARGTGELFF
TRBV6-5,CASSFTVPFGELFF
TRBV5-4,CASSSLTGTSGGEQYF
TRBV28,CASSETGTYEQYF
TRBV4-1,CASSQVESVDSPLHF
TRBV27,CASSLGESYQPQHF
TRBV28,CASSLLGGELAKNIQYF
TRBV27,CASSDTISGANVLTF
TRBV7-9,CASSLTGDEQYF
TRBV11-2,CASSLDTLSGQPQHF
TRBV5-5,CASSNRGRNTEAFF
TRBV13,CASTRGDLGDTQYF
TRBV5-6,CASSGRDRRRLHF
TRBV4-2,CASSQEVTLSSYEQYF